Included here is one TCR beta chain sequence, with context. It was CD45RO-negative cells, positively selected for CCR7, that made up naive CD8 cells, with terminally differentiated effector memory CD45RA+ cells excluded. Donors were healthy HIV-negative adults without recent acute infections or vaccinations. Clones were read by immunoSEQ multiplex PCR, and TCRdb kept only the in-frame ones, dropping some. The data hold about 2.1 million clones, with about 94% observed a single time. This entry is derived from a study of shared clonotypes between healthy human individuals. This clonotype originated in a man aged 18 to 35 in good health. Some clones in this sample may be carry-over from other donors' samples. The sample was naive CD8+ T cells from PBMCs.

This CDR3 reads CASSEWGTGIEKLFF. As DNA, the CDR3 is TGTGCCAGCAGTGAATGGGGGACCGGGATTGAAAAACTGTTTTTT. The chain combines TRBV25-1 with TRBJ1-4; tentatively, D is TRBD1 (5 bases). Trimming cost V 1 base and J 7 bases, with 13 bases left between them. CDR1 and CDR2 (germline): MGHDK, SYGVNS. The CDR3 contains 15 residues. Full variable domain (rest looked up from reference TRBV25-1 and TRBJ1-4): EADIYQTPRYLVIGTGKKITLECSQTMGHDKMYWYQQDPGMELHLIHYSYGVNSTEKGDLSSESTVSRIRTEHFPLTLESARPSHTSQYLCASSEWGTGIEKLFFGSGTQLSVL.